This section outlines one T cell receptor beta chain sequence together with its context. Its antigen is as yet unknown. From germline, CDR1 is SGDLS and CDR2 YYNGEE. This CDR3 contains 16 residues. The ends were cut back, 0 bases at V and 6 bases at J, with 15 bases in the middle. In the original analysis: Without quality scores, immunoSEQ junctional reads could not be filtered like full-length reads. Assay: immunoSEQ multiplex PCR; the TCRdb copy retains only in-frame clones and omits some. That table supplies the V and J calls and clone size; D and trimming were determined from the DNA. The profile shows about 2 million clones, less than 95% of them singletons. The data are from a study of shared clonotypes between healthy human individuals. Overall study context: A few men and a couple of women, aged 18 to 49, were donors. Whole-study results and caveats: The naive CD4 repertoires of a handful of donors were compared, and around 4.9% of clonotypes were shared.

Cells designated naive CD8 were CD45RO-negative and were positively selected for CCR7, with terminally differentiated effector memory CD45RA+ cells excluded. The source of this sequence is a man aged 18 to 30 in good health. The sequencing sample was made of naive CD8+ T cells sorted from blood. This chain uses TRBV9 with TRBJ2-2, with D perhaps TRBD1 (5 bases). DNA for the CDR3: TGTGCCAGCAGCGTAGCCTCAGGGTTAAGGGCCGGGGAGCTGTTTTTT. It yields the protein CASSVASGLRAGELFF.